This TCR beta chain derives from a study of regulatory T cells in long-lasting Graves disease. This clonotype was observed a few times. Construction of TCR beta libraries relied on iRepertoire HTBI primers and on Arm-PCR targeting CDR3 regions. MiXCR, run by TCRdb on the multiplex PCR reads, gives a single entry per CDR3 protein. The sample yields under 300,000 distinct CDR3 sequences, about 19% seen once. The time point: newly diagnosed GD, antithyroid drugs for less than 3 months. With RNA extracted from PBMCs as input, the TCR library was made. CDR1 is MDHEN and CDR2 is SYDVKM in the germline V gene. CDR3 length: 12 amino acids. Trimming shortened V by 4 bases and J by 6 bases, and 9 bases separated the two germline ends.

The origin of this receptor is a female donor with Graves disease. This rearrangement joins TRBV28 to TRBJ1-2; D gene ambiguous. This specimen consisted of peripheral blood mononuclear cells (PBMCs), obtained at new diagnosis, from a patient treated with antithyroid drugs. CDR3: CASSSEPHGYTF. In nucleotides, the CDR3 is TGTGCCAGCAGTTCAGAACCCCATGGCTACACCTTC.